The entry that follows covers one T cell receptor (beta chain) sequence. This sample was included in a study of T cell changes during pregnancy in multiple sclerosis. Profiling relied on immunoSEQ multiplex PCR, and the TCRdb table lists in-frame clones only, not all of them. The repertoire includes roughly 84,000 clones, around 95% of them detected once, and roughly 1.4% sits in the top ten. The sequenced sample was peripheral blood, obtained in the third trimester of pregnancy. The sequence was obtained from a female donor in good health, enrolled as a control in a pregnancy study.

The CDR3 protein is CASSFSRQNQPQHF. CDR3 DNA sequence: TGTGCCAGCAGTTTTTCCAGGCAGAATCAGCCCCAGCATTTT. The chain couples TRBV28 to TRBJ1-5; D gene unclear. The CDR3 contains 14 residues. Germline lookup yields CDR1 MDHEN and CDR2 SYDVKM. V was trimmed by 3 bases and J by 4 bases, leaving 10 bases between them.